This T cell receptor (beta chain) was recorded in a study of post-analysis software for immune sequencing data. General observations from the study: Under F measure analysis, samples from one preparation batch co-clustered strongly. Five TRBV segments (TRBV5-6, TRBV5-1 and TRBV20-1 among them) occurred more frequently in patients than in controls.

Only a few counts were recorded for this clonotype. Its antigen remains unknown. There are 16 residues in the CDR3. Germline CDR1 is MGHRA and CDR2 is YSYEKL. Trimming at V came to 1 base and at J to 6 bases, leaving 9 bases not matched to a gene. The library was made from cDNA and included unique molecular identifiers. One entry per CDR3 protein results from TCRdb running MiXCR on the PCR reads. The data contain some 890,000 distinct CDR3 sequences, under 70% of them singletons. The chain uses TRBV4-1 and TRBJ2-1, with TRBD1 matching 7 bases. The TCR was taken from a girl under 18 with multiple sclerosis. The sequencing input was blood. The CDR3 sequence: CASSQVTGWFGNEQFF. CDR3 DNA: TGCGCCAGCAGCCAAGTGACAGGGTGGTTCGGCAATGAGCAGTTCTTC.